The 23 T cell receptor beta chains below were found in one sample sequenced in a study of shared clonotypes between healthy human individuals (dated by TCRdb to between 2020 and 2021). Receptors were amplified or captured by the immunoSEQ multiplex PCR assay. Drawn from immuneACCESS, this table holds only the in-frame rearrangements with V and J called that TCRdb kept. Clones are partly lost; checked studies trace under half to an unresolved V gene and leave the rest unexplained. The table for this sample lists approximately 1,500,000 clones; around 95% of them were counted only once. The ten largest account for 0.95% to 1.5% of the sample. Sample: naive CD4+ T cells sorted from blood. Reading the label with the study, this specimen's cell subset or site is: CD45RA+ positively selected. These receptors were collected from a man younger than 40 in good health.

The gene calls are TRBV5-1 and TRBJ2-2, with D perhaps matching TRBD1 (6 bases). This CDR3 spans 14 amino acids. The V end lost 7 bases, the J end lost 1 base, and 11 bases lay between the germline ends. Germline V lookup: CDR1 SGHRS, CDR2 YFSETQ. The CDR3 loop reads CASQGQMNTGELFF. The CDR3, as DNA: TGCGCCAGCCAGGGACAAATGAACACCGGGGAGCTGTTTTTT.

The chain carries TRBV5-1 and TRBJ1-4, with D unclear. The CDR3 length is 16 residues. Per germline, CDR1 SGHRS and CDR2 YFSETQ. Trimming removed 3 bases from V and 0 bases from J, with 12 bases in between. The CDR3 DNA reads as TGCGCCAGCAGCTCCGGTCCCGTTGCAACTAATGAAAAACTGTTTTTT. As protein: CASSSGPVATNEKLFF.

The genes are TRBV18 and TRBJ1-1; TRBD1 might be the D (5 bases). Germline assignment: CDR1 KGHSH and CDR2 LQKENI. This CDR3 region has 13 residues. V was cut by 3 bases and J by 7 bases, with 12 bases left in between. The CDR3 sequence: CASSPVLGGEAFF. The CDR3 DNA reads as TGTGCCAGCTCACCTGTCCTGGGGGGTGAAGCTTTCTTT.

The V call is TRBV5-6, the J call TRBJ2-7; 8 bases line up with TRBD2. CDR3 length equals 14 residues. The trim removed 6 bases at V and 7 bases at J, leaving 12 bases unmatched. CDR1 and CDR2 (germline): SGHDT, YYEEEE. The CDR3 DNA reads as TGTGCCAGCACCCTGGGACTAGTCAATGGAGAGCAGTACTTC. It yields the protein CASTLGLVNGEQYF.

This rearrangement joins TRBV10-3 to TRBJ2-5; unclear D gene. V was trimmed by 0 bases and J by 9 bases, leaving 8 bases between them. CDR3 length: 12 residues. Germline V lookup: CDR1 ENHRY, CDR2 SYGVKD. CDR3 amino acids: CAISESMASQYF. The CDR3 DNA reads as TGTGCCATCAGTGAGTCGATGGCATCCCAGTACTTC.

A word on this clone: Other DNA sequences in this sample translate to the same CDR3. The chain joins TRBV9 to TRBJ2-7; a possible D gene is TRBD1 (6 bases). Trimming cost V 2 bases and J 1 base, with 10 bases left between them. This CDR3 has 14 amino acids. Germline values: CDR1 SGDLS, CDR2 YYNGEE. The CDR3 reads CASSVSGQSYEQYF. CDR3 nucleotide sequence: TGTGCCAGCAGCGTCTCCGGACAGTCCTACGAGCAGTACTTC.

The rearrangement uses TRBV9 and TRBJ2-7; a weak D match, TRBD2 (5 bases). V lost 3 bases and J lost 2, with 18 bases in between. The CDR3 is 16 amino acids. Germline CDR1 reads SGDLS; CDR2 reads YYNGEE. This chain's CDR3 is CASSDQSAGSTYEQYF. In nucleotides, the CDR3 is TGTGCCAGCAGCGACCAAAGCGCGGGTTCCACCTACGAGCAGTACTTC.

The chain has TRBV28 and TRBJ2-7; 8 bases agree with TRBD2. CDR1 MDHEN and CDR2 SYDVKM come from the germline V gene. This CDR3 is 12 amino acids long. Unmatched junction bases numbered 5, after V lost 8 bases and J lost 5 bases. The CDR3 DNA is TGTGCCAGCGAGCGGGAGAGGGACGAGCAGTACTTC. Translated: CASERERDEQYF.

The chain carries TRBV29-1 and TRBJ2-5; 11 bases fit TRBD2. The germline CDR1 and CDR2 sequences are SQVTM and ANQGSEA. This CDR3 contains 14 residues. J gave up 1 base and V 6 bases, and 4 bases lay outside the gene matches. The CDR3 DNA reads TGCAGCGTCGGGACTAGCGGCCCCCAAGAGACCCAGTACTTC. It codes for CSVGTSGPQETQYF.

The V call is TRBV9, the J call TRBJ1-2, with D perhaps matching TRBD1 (5 bases). Trimming stripped 5 bases from V and 3 bases from J, with 8 bases between. CDR3 length: 12 amino acids. The germline gives CDR1 SGDLS, CDR2 YYNGEE. CDR3 amino acids: CASRGGDYGYTF. Written as DNA, the CDR3 is TGTGCCAGCAGGGGGGGAGACTATGGCTACACCTTC. Supplemented by reference TRBV9 and TRBJ1-2, the full variable domain reads DSGVTQTPKHLITATGQRVTLRCSPRSGDLSVYWYQQSLDQGLQFLIQYYNGEERAKGNILERFSAQQFPDLHSELNLSSLELGDSALYFCASRGGDYGYTFGSGTRLTVV.

Regarding this clone: This CDR3 is also generated by other DNA sequences in the sample. The CDR3 sequence is CASSRDRGSYEQYF. The CDR3 region has the DNA TGTGCCAGCAGCCGAGACAGGGGCTCCTACGAGCAGTACTTC. This chain uses TRBV7-2 with TRBJ2-7, with 8 bases matching TRBD1. CDR1 is SGHTA, CDR2 FQGNSA, per germline. The CDR3 covers 14 residues. J gave up 0 bases and V 5 bases, and 3 bases lay outside the gene matches.

The chain links TRBV5-6 to TRBJ1-1, with D tentatively TRBD1 (5 bases). Trimming took off 2 bases at V and 1 base at J, with 15 bases between the two ends. The CDR3 has 16 amino acids. Germline lookup yields CDR1 SGHDT and CDR2 YYEEEE. The CDR3 sequence: CASSFKVVRGNTEAFF. The CDR3 coding sequence is TGTGCCAGCAGCTTTAAGGTCGTAAGGGGGAACACTGAAGCTTTCTTT.

The chain is built from TRBV19 and TRBJ1-3, with 7 bases fitting TRBD1. Germline CDR1 reads LNHDA; CDR2 reads SQIVND (reference sequence). There are 13 residues in the CDR3. V lost 7 bases to trimming and J lost 5 bases; unmatched junction nucleotides: 5. The CDR3 DNA reads as TGTGCCAGTACAAAACAGGGGCGAAACACCATATATTTT. Protein: CASTKQGRNTIYF.

CDR3 coding DNA: TGCGCCAGCAGGGGAGGACCCCGCTCTTACTACGAGCAGTACTTC. Translated: CASRGGPRSYYEQYF. The V and J genes are TRBV10-2 and TRBJ2-7; possibly TRBD2 for D (6 bases). V lost 6 bases and J lost 3, with 18 bases in between. The CDR3 is 15 residues long. The germline V gene encodes CDR1 WSHSY and CDR2 SAAADI.

This sequence joins TRBV7-2 and TRBJ1-1; D may be TRBD1 (6 bases). Trimming stripped 5 bases from V and 1 base from J, with 11 bases between. This CDR3 region has 14 residues. CDR1 is SGHTA, CDR2 FQGNSA, per germline. CDR3: CASSRDRSNTEAFF. For the CDR3, the DNA is TGTGCCAGCAGCCGCGACAGGTCGAACACTGAAGCTTTCTTT.

This clone was found once. The J gene is TRBJ1-5, the V gene TRBV7-6, with a weak D call TRBD1 (5 bases). With 5 bases removed from V and 0 bases from J, the gap between germline ends came to 20 bases. CDR3 size: 18 residues. Germline CDR1 and CDR2: SGHVS and FNYEAQ. The CDR3 loop reads CASSLKAPLTDSNQPQHF. As DNA, the CDR3 is TGTGCCAGCAGCCTTAAAGCACCCCTGACAGATAGCAATCAGCCCCAGCATTTT.

This clone showed up just once. Different DNA sequences within this sample yield the same CDR3. The rearrangement uses TRBV6-1 and TRBJ2-3; D tentatively reads TRBD1 or TRBD2 (5 bases each). The germline gives CDR1 MNHNS, CDR2 SASEGT. This CDR3 spans 15 amino acids. V dropped 0 bases and J dropped 3 bases, with 10 bases sitting between them. Here the CDR3 DNA reads TGTGCCAGCAGTGAAGCGGGGGTGGGTACAGATACGCAGTATTTT. Protein product: CASSEAGVGTDTQYF.

Regarding this clone: The sample has other DNA sequences that encode this CDR3 too. The chain joins TRBV5-4 to TRBJ2-5; 9 bases are a match to TRBD1. V shed 4 bases and J 5 bases; nucleotides not matched to a gene: 6. This CDR3 region has 14 residues. The V gene's germline CDR1 is SGHNT and CDR2 YYREEE (reference sequence). The chain's CDR3 is CASSMGQGRETQYF. DNA for the CDR3: TGTGCCAGCAGCATGGGACAGGGTAGGGAGACCCAGTACTTC.

This chain joins TRBV5-5 and TRBJ1-3; 8 nucleotides agree with TRBD1. The CDR3 spans 17 residues. The V segment lost 2 bases and the J segment 0 bases; nucleotides outside the gene matches: 7. Germline V lookup: CDR1 SGHKS, CDR2 YYEKEE (reference sequence). The CDR3 sequence is CASSLGAGGASGNTIYF. In DNA form, the CDR3 reads TGTGCCAGCAGCTTAGGCGCAGGGGGCGCCTCTGGAAACACCATATATTTT.

The chain joins TRBV5-1 to TRBJ2-7; 11 nucleotides align to TRBD2. With 5 bases clipped from V and 2 bases from J, the junction kept 9 bases outside the gene matches. Germline loops: CDR1 SGHRS, CDR2 YFSETQ. This CDR3 contains 16 residues. The CDR3 loop reads CASRLAGALSPYEQYF. The CDR3 nucleotides read TGCGCCAGCAGACTAGCGGGAGCCCTTTCTCCCTACGAGCAGTACTTC.

The chain has TRBV29-1 and TRBJ2-1, with 8 bases fitting TRBD2. Germline loops: CDR1 SQVTM, CDR2 ANQGSEA. With V trimmed by 4 bases and J by 2 bases, 16 bases remained unmatched. This CDR3 is 18 amino acids long. The CDR3 is CSVGLDGRAGAAYNEQFF. In nucleotides, the CDR3 is TGCAGCGTTGGTCTTGACGGGAGGGCCGGAGCGGCCTACAATGAGCAGTTCTTC.

The gene calls are TRBV5-4 and TRBJ2-5; tentatively, D is TRBD1 (7 bases). V lost 4 bases, J lost 3 bases, and 10 bases lay in between. The germline V gene has CDR1 SGHNT and CDR2 YYREEE (reference sequence). The CDR3 is made up of 13 amino acids. The CDR3 DNA sequence: TGTGCCAGCAGCCGCGGGACAGAAGAGACCCAGTACTTC. It specifies CASSRGTEETQYF.

The chain joins TRBV5-1 to TRBJ1-1; D is undetermined. The CDR3 is made up of 14 amino acids. Germline assignment: CDR1 SGHRS and CDR2 YFSETQ. Trimming removed 2 bases from V and 1 base from J, with 9 bases in between. CDR3 sequence: CASSFREPNTEAFF. CDR3 nucleotides: TGCGCCAGCAGCTTCCGGGAGCCGAACACTGAAGCTTTCTTT.